These 25 T cell receptor beta chains originate from one sample sequenced in a study of shared clonotypes between healthy human individuals. The data were produced by immunoSEQ multiplex PCR, yet TCRdb's version contains in-frame clones alone and is incomplete. The sample has 2 million to 3 million clones; approximately 94% are singletons. The sequencing input was naive CD4+ T cells from PBMCs. Stated subset: CD45RA+ positively selected. These TCRs come from a young man in good health. Some clones in this sample may be carry-over from other donors' samples.

The V call is TRBV28, the J call TRBJ1-2, with a tentative D call TRBD1 (5 bases). The CDR3 sequence is 11 residues long. V was cut by 5 bases and J by 11 bases, with 12 bases left in between. Germline V gene sequence: CDR1 MDHEN, CDR2 SYDVKM. CDR3 sequence: CASSAGPLYTF. Written as DNA, the CDR3 is TGTGCCAGCAGTGCGGGACCTCTATACACCTTC.

The chain employs TRBV2 and TRBJ2-5; 10 bases are a match to TRBD2. The germline gives CDR1 SNHLY, CDR2 FYNNEI. The CDR3 totals 16 residues. The V segment lost 5 bases and the J segment 9 bases; nucleotides outside the gene matches: 15. The CDR3 region is CASSPQPGLAGVAQYF. The DNA of the CDR3 is TGTGCCAGCAGTCCTCAACCGGGGCTAGCGGGAGTCGCCCAGTACTTC.

In DNA, the CDR3 is TGTGCCAGCAGTACAGGACTTGGGGATACGCAGTATTTT. It yields the protein CASSTGLGDTQYF. This chain joins TRBV2 and TRBJ2-3; D tentatively reads TRBD1 or TRBD2 (5 bases each). V lost 5 bases and J lost 6, with 12 bases in between. There are 13 residues in the CDR3. CDR1 is SNHLY, CDR2 FYNNEI, per germline.

This clone was seen once. This sequence joins TRBV28 and TRBJ1-6; D perhaps matches TRBD1 (6 bases). Between the trimmed V and J ends, which lost 6 bases and 6 bases, there was a span of 12 bases. The CDR3 contains 14 residues. Germline V gene data show CDR1 as MDHEN and CDR2 as SYDVKM. CDR3 DNA sequence: TGTGCCAGCAGAACCGACAGGTTTAATTCACCCCTCCACTTT. Amino acid sequence: CASRTDRFNSPLHF.

CDR3 DNA: TGTGCCAGCAGCCCGGGGGCCCCCGGTACGCAGTATTTT. This encodes CASSPGAPGTQYF. The chain joins TRBV4-2 to TRBJ2-3, with D perhaps assigned TRBD1 or TRBD2 (6 bases each). The CDR3 is 13 residues long. Trimming shortened V by 4 bases and J by 8 bases, and 13 bases separated the two germline ends. The germline V gene encodes CDR1 LGHNA and CDR2 YNFKEQ.

The chain has TRBV27 and TRBJ1-5, with D possibly matching TRBD1 (5 bases). CDR1 MNHEY and CDR2 SMNVEV come from the germline V gene (reference sequence). V lost 2 bases, J lost 5 bases, and 7 bases lay in between. This CDR3 region has 13 residues. CDR3 region: CASSLNRYQPQHF. In DNA form, the CDR3 reads TGTGCCAGCAGTTTAAACAGGTATCAGCCCCAGCATTTT.

The chain combines TRBV20-1 with TRBJ2-7, with D uncertain. CDR3 length: 10 amino acids. The V and J ends lost 5 bases and 6 bases respectively, with 8 bases between them. CDR1 is DFQATT and CDR2 is SNEGSKA in the germline V gene (reference sequence). The CDR3 DNA follows: TGCAGTGCTTTCAGTGGCGAGCAGTACTTC. Protein sequence: CSAFSGEQYF.

The rearrangement uses TRBV6-6 and TRBJ1-5; 9 positions agree with TRBD1. The length of the CDR3 is 14 residues. After removal of 6 bases from V and 7 bases from J, the junction contained 7 bases not matched to a gene. The germline CDR1 and CDR2 sequences are MNHNY and SVGAGI (reference sequence). The CDR3 nucleotides read TGTGCCAGCAGATCCTTCACAGGGGGCCAGCCCCAGCATTTT. It is translated as CASRSFTGGQPQHF.

The rearrangement joins TRBV2 to TRBJ2-1; D is unclear. The V gene lost 0 bases and the J gene lost 6 bases, with 9 bases spanning the gap. CDR3 length: 14 residues. Germline lookup yields CDR1 SNHLY and CDR2 FYNNEI. The CDR3 DNA reads as TGTGCCAGCAGTGAAGCGCGCGCAACCAATGAGCAGTTCTTC. Its translation is CASSEARATNEQFF.

V usage is TRBV10-2 and J usage is TRBJ2-7, with TRBD1 matching 11 bases. V trimming: 8 bases; J trimming: 6 bases; junction bases outside the gene matches: 9. Germline assignment: CDR1 WSHSY and CDR2 SAAADI. This CDR3 spans 14 amino acids. CDR3 region: CASGPGQGVSEQYF. For the CDR3, the DNA is TGCGCCAGCGGGCCGGGACAGGGGGTGAGCGAGCAGTACTTC.

In the case of this clone: Additional DNA sequences in this sample encode the identical CDR3. This chain joins TRBV9 and TRBJ2-5, with TRBD2 matching over 8 bases. This CDR3 region has 16 residues. Germline assignment: CDR1 SGDLS and CDR2 YYNGEE. V gave up 0 bases and J gave up 1 base; unmatched junction bases: 5. In DNA, the CDR3 is TGTGCCAGCAGCGTAGGGGTTAGCGGGATCCAAGAGACCCAGTACTTC. This encodes CASSVGVSGIQETQYF.

The rearrangement joins TRBV7-8 to TRBJ1-5; D unresolved. This CDR3 has 14 residues. V was pared by 4 bases and J by 6 bases, with 13 bases between. CDR1 SGHVS and CDR2 FQNEAQ come from the germline V gene. DNA of the CDR3: TGTGCCAGCAGCTCCCGGGGATCAACTCAGCCCCAGCATTTT. Its protein product is CASSSRGSTQPQHF.

This chain joins TRBV28 and TRBJ2-1; D gene ambiguous. Trimming cost V 3 bases and J 4 bases, with 22 bases left between them. The CDR3 runs to 18 residues. In germline, CDR1 is MDHEN, CDR2 SYDVKM. CDR3 loop: CASSFWAADLSFYNEQFF. CDR3 nucleotides: TGTGCCAGCAGTTTCTGGGCGGCCGACCTCTCTTTTTACAATGAGCAGTTCTTC.

This clone is a singleton in its sample. The rearrangement links TRBV7-9 to TRBJ1-1; no clear D gene. Between the trimmed V and J ends, which lost 2 bases and 3 bases, there was a span of 10 bases. The CDR3 totals 14 residues. CDR1 SEHNR and CDR2 FQNEAQ come from the germline V gene (reference sequence). In nucleotides, the CDR3 is TGTGCCAGCAGCTTATTCTCCGGCGACACTGAAGCTTTCTTT. It codes for CASSLFSGDTEAFF. The variable domain in full, completed from reference TRBV7-9 and TRBJ1-1, reads DTGVSQNPRHKITKRGQNVTFRCDPISEHNRLYWYRQTLGQGPEFLTYFQNEAQLEKSRLLSDRFSAERPKGSFSTLEIQRTEQGDSAMYLCASSLFSGDTEAFFGQGTRLTVV.

This rearrangement joins TRBV28 to TRBJ2-5; 7 bases are a match to TRBD2. The CDR3 loop spans 15 amino acids. The V gene end was trimmed by 8 bases and the J gene end by 3 bases; junction bases not matched to a gene: 12. CDR1 is MDHEN and CDR2 is SYDVKM in the germline V gene. CDR3 sequence: CASRSGTPWKETQYF. The CDR3 nucleotides read TGTGCCAGCCGCAGCGGGACTCCTTGGAAAGAGACCCAGTACTTC.

The gene calls are TRBV7-2 and TRBJ2-7; D may be TRBD2 (6 bases). Between the trimmed V and J ends, which lost 5 bases and 2 bases, there was a span of 16 bases. Germline CDR1 reads SGHTA; CDR2 reads FQGNSA. The CDR3 extends over 15 amino acids. CDR3 in amino acids: CASSPGWGVAYEQYF. CDR3 DNA sequence: TGTGCCAGCAGCCCCGGCTGGGGGGTCGCCTACGAGCAGTACTTC.

This chain uses TRBV21-1 with TRBJ1-2; the table's D gene call, TRBD1, was not cross checked with the DNA. TRBV21-1 constitutes a pseudogene. This CDR3 spans 16 amino acids. Here the CDR3 reads CASSKAGQEREYGYTF. CDR3 coding DNA: TGTGCCAGCAGCAAAGCAGGACAGGAACGAGAATATGGCTACACCTTC.

This clone was observed a single time. The V gene is TRBV7-9, the J gene TRBJ2-5; D is unclear. Germline CDR1 is SEHNR and CDR2 is FQNEAQ (reference sequence). V lost 1 base, J lost 11 bases, and 8 bases lay in between. The CDR3 is 11 amino acids. The CDR3 DNA reads TGTGCCAGCAGCTTAGGGCCCGGGCAGTACTTC. It yields the protein CASSLGPGQYF.

This clone was recorded a few times. Other nucleotide sequences in the sample specify the same CDR3. This chain joins TRBV6-5 and TRBJ1-1; D remains ambiguous. This CDR3 spans 12 amino acids. Trimming pared 5 bases from V and 5 bases from J, leaving 9 bases between. Germline values: CDR1 MNHEY, CDR2 SVGAGI. CDR3 protein: CASSPGVTEAFF. CDR3 bases: TGTGCCAGCAGTCCCGGGGTGACTGAAGCTTTCTTT.

Worth noting for this clone: This sample includes further DNA sequences coding for the same CDR3. The chain combines TRBV28 with TRBJ2-7; 7 positions match TRBD1. This CDR3 contains 12 residues. The germline gives CDR1 MDHEN, CDR2 SYDVKM. The V gene end was trimmed by 2 bases and the J gene end by 5 bases; junction bases not matched to a gene: 0. CDR3 region: CASSLTGDEQYF. CDR3 DNA: TGTGCCAGCAGTTTAACAGGGGACGAGCAGTACTTC.

V and J are TRBV7-2 and TRBJ1-1; perhaps TRBD1 as D (6 bases). V was pared by 2 bases and J by 5 bases, with 15 bases between. The length of the CDR3 is 15 residues. Germline CDR1 SGHTA, CDR2 FQGNSA. The CDR3 reads CASSLFQGRGTEAFF. DNA of the CDR3: TGTGCCAGCAGCTTATTCCAGGGAAGGGGGACTGAAGCTTTCTTT. The variable domain in full, with the rest retrieved from reference TRBV7-2 and TRBJ1-1, is GAGVSQSPSNKVTEKGKDVELRCDPISGHTALYWYRQSLGQGLEFLIYFQGNSAPDKSGLPSDRFSAERTGGSVSTLTIQRTQQEDSAVYLCASSLFQGRGTEAFFGQGTRLTVV.

The J gene is TRBJ1-1, the V gene TRBV5-1; 10 positions agree with TRBD1. V lost 2 bases to trimming and J lost 6 bases; unmatched junction nucleotides: 7. The CDR3 has 15 amino acids. Germline V gene data show CDR1 as SGHRS and CDR2 as YFSETQ. The CDR3 spells CASSLGDRGGAEAFF. The CDR3 DNA follows: TGCGCCAGCAGCTTAGGGGACAGGGGAGGGGCTGAAGCTTTCTTT.

The V and J genes are TRBV5-1 and TRBJ1-1, with D tentatively TRBD1 (5 bases). Germline-derived CDR1 and CDR2 are SGHRS and YFSETQ. The CDR3 has 15 amino acids. V shed 4 bases and J shed 1 base, with 14 bases lying between them. CDR3 bases: TGCGCCAGCAGCCCCCATAGCAGGGAGAACACTGAAGCTTTCTTT. Protein: CASSPHSRENTEAFF. The full variable domain, its missing parts supplied by reference TRBV5-1 and TRBJ1-1, is KAGVTQTPRYLIKTRGQQVTLSCSPISGHRSVSWYQQTPGQGLQFLFEYFSETQRNKGNFPGRFSGRQFSNSRSEMNVSTLELGDSALYLCASSPHSRENTEAFFGQGTRLTVV.

The chain combines TRBV9 with TRBJ2-7; TRBD1 matches at 7 bases. Germline CDR1 and CDR2: SGDLS and YYNGEE. The CDR3 length is 17 residues. J was trimmed by 7 bases and V by 4 bases; bases with no gene match: 20. CDR3 bases: TGTGCCAGCAGCCCCCCGACCCCTAAGACAGGGAGAAGGGAGCAGTACTTC. This gives the protein CASSPPTPKTGRREQYF.

The chain employs TRBV6-1 and TRBJ2-5; possibly TRBD2 for D (6 bases). CDR1 and CDR2 from the germline V gene are MNHNS and SASEGT. The CDR3 contains 13 residues. V gave up 7 bases and J gave up 0 bases, with 9 bases separating them. DNA for the CDR3: TGTGCCAGCATCGGAGGGTACCAAGAGACCCAGTACTTC. Translated, it gives CASIGGYQETQYF.